The 17 T cell receptor beta chains below were found in one sample sequenced in a study of control samples from healthy donors and cancer patients. Using immunoSEQ multiplex PCR, the repertoire was profiled, and TCRdb retains in-frame clones only, with some absent. Seen here are approximately 26,000 clones, roughly 90% observed once, and the top ten hold roughly 13%. Sequenced input: PBMCs. The source is a man aged 50-60 years with lung cancer.

The chain is built from TRBV18 and TRBJ1-1; no definite D call. Germline loops: CDR1 KGHSH, CDR2 LQKENI. Deletions cut 1 base from V and 2 bases from J, with 5 bases between. This CDR3 has 13 residues. CDR3 loop: CASSPRGNTEAFF. DNA for the CDR3: TGTGCCAGCTCACCACGGGGTAACACTGAAGCTTTCTTT.

The J gene is TRBJ1-3, the V gene TRBV25-1; no definite D call. The CDR3 totals 15 residues. CDR1 is MGHDK, CDR2 SYGVNS, per germline. V was shortened by 3 bases and J by 0 bases, with 9 bases between the two germline ends. The CDR3 spells CASSDLRSSGNTIYF. DNA of the CDR3: TGTGCCAGCAGTGATCTCAGGAGCTCTGGAAACACCATATATTTT.

The genes are TRBV5-6 and TRBJ2-1; 7 bases fit TRBD1. The V gene end was trimmed by 5 bases and the J gene end by 0 bases; junction bases not matched to a gene: 8. There are 16 residues in the CDR3. Looked up from germline, CDR1 is SGHDT and CDR2 is YYEEEE. For the CDR3, the DNA is TGTGCCAGCAGTTCATATGGGACAGCCTCCTACAATGAGCAGTTCTTC. Protein product: CASSSYGTASYNEQFF. The full variable domain, with the rest looked up from reference TRBV5-6 and TRBJ2-1, is DAGVTQSPTHLIKTRGQQVTLRCSPKSGHDTVSWYQQALGQGPQFIFQYYEEEERQRGNFPDRFSGHQFPNYSSELNVNALLLGDSALYLCASSSYGTASYNEQFFGPGTRLTVL.

The chain's CDR3 is CASSLGELIMNTEAFF. DNA for the CDR3: TGTGCCAGCAGCTTGGGGGAGTTAATCATGAACACTGAAGCTTTCTTT. V usage is TRBV5-4 and J usage is TRBJ1-1, with D hard to call. There are 16 residues in the CDR3. Per the germline V gene, CDR1 is SGHNT and CDR2 is YYREEE (reference sequence). With 0 bases removed from V and 0 bases from J, the gap between germline ends came to 12 bases.

The CDR3 nucleotides are TGTGCCACTGCGCGGGGGGCTCCGATCGACACAGATACGCAGTATTTT. It translates to CATARGAPIDTDTQYF. This chain joins TRBV19 and TRBJ2-3; 8 bases are shared with TRBD2. The CDR3 extends over 16 amino acids. V shed 10 bases, J shed 2 bases, and the junction held 14 bases outside the gene matches. The V gene's germline CDR1 is LNHDA and CDR2 SQIVND (reference sequence). Supplemented by reference TRBV19 and TRBJ2-3, the full variable domain reads DGGITQSPKYLFRKEGQNVTLSCEQNLNHDAMYWYRQDPGQGLRLIYYSQIVNDFQKGDIAEGYSVSREKKESFPLTVTSAQKNPTAFYLCATARGAPIDTDTQYFGPGTRLTVL.

This clone was detected only a few times. The rearrangement uses TRBV5-1 and TRBJ1-2; D gene unclear. Germline-derived CDR1 and CDR2 are SGHRS and YFSETQ. Trimming left V 4 bases short and J 0 bases short, with 13 bases between. This CDR3 contains 15 residues. CDR3: CASSPFHGSNYGYTF. CDR3 bases: TGCGCCAGCAGCCCGTTTCACGGTTCTAACTATGGCTACACCTTC. Looking up the rest from reference TRBV5-1 and TRBJ1-2 gives the full variable domain: KAGVTQTPRYLIKTRGQQVTLSCSPISGHRSVSWYQQTPGQGLQFLFEYFSETQRNKGNFPGRFSGRQFSNSRSEMNVSTLELGDSALYLCASSPFHGSNYGYTFGSGTRLTVV.

The J gene is TRBJ2-1, the V gene TRBV4-3, with 9 bases that match TRBD1. J gave up 1 base and V 3 bases, and 7 bases lay outside the gene matches. Looked up from germline, CDR1 is LGHNA and CDR2 is YSLEER. This CDR3 region has 17 residues. Here the CDR3 reads CASSHAGTGWSYNEQFF. The CDR3 coding sequence is TGCGCCAGCAGCCATGCCGGGACAGGGTGGTCCTACAATGAGCAGTTCTTC.

The count of this clone is one. The chain uses TRBV9 and TRBJ1-5, with D possibly being TRBD1 (6 bases). This CDR3 has 15 residues. Germline V gene lookup returns CDR1 SGDLS and CDR2 YYNGEE. V was clipped by 4 bases and J by 2 bases, with 13 bases between them. Here the CDR3 reads CASSKEGEGNQPQHF. CDR3 DNA: TGTGCCAGCAGCAAGGAGGGGGAAGGCAATCAGCCCCAGCATTTT.

This clone is a singleton in its sample. The chain carries TRBV2 and TRBJ1-4; 7 bases are shared with TRBD1. The CDR3 sequence is 14 residues long. The junction had 4 bases not matched to a gene; V was cut back by 4 bases and J by 5 bases. Germline lookup yields CDR1 SNHLY and CDR2 FYNNEI. The CDR3, as DNA: TGTGCCAGCAGTGGGACAGGACGGAATGAAAAACTGTTTTTT. Encoded protein: CASSGTGRNEKLFF.

This clone was found a few times. The V and J genes are TRBV5-1 and TRBJ1-2; 10 nucleotides match TRBD1. The CDR3 runs to 16 residues. V shed 0 bases, J shed 6 bases, and the junction held 8 bases outside the gene matches. Germline loops: CDR1 SGHRS, CDR2 YFSETQ. The CDR3 spells CASSLGSRGQGDGYTF. Written as DNA, the CDR3 is TGCGCCAGCAGCTTGGGATCTCGTGGACAGGGGGATGGCTACACCTTC.

The rearrangement links TRBV10-3 to TRBJ2-1; a weak D match, TRBD1 (6 bases). The CDR3 covers 17 residues. Germline CDR1 reads ENHRY; CDR2 reads SYGVKD. V lost 4 bases, J lost 10 bases, and 26 bases lay in between. CDR3 in amino acids: CAISGSQGLFNPGEQFF. The CDR3 DNA sequence: TGTGCCATCAGTGGGTCGCAGGGGCTTTTTAATCCAGGCGAGCAGTTCTTC.

The chain joins TRBV29-1 to TRBJ1-2; D remains unclear. Trimming left V 1 base short and J 6 bases short, with 9 bases between. The length of the CDR3 is 12 residues. Germline V gene lookup returns CDR1 SQVTM and CDR2 ANQGSEA. The CDR3 sequence: CSVEVSRDGYTF. The CDR3 DNA is TGCAGCGTTGAAGTTTCTAGGGATGGCTACACCTTC.

This clone was picked up one time. The V gene is TRBV18, the J gene TRBJ2-7; 9 bases line up with TRBD1. This CDR3 has 18 residues. Germline values: CDR1 KGHSH, CDR2 LQKENI. Unmatched junction bases numbered 18, after V lost 3 bases and J lost 6 bases. The CDR3 DNA follows: TGTGCCAGCTCACCTCAGGTTTCAACAGACAGGGGGTCTGGCGAGCAGTACTTC. It is translated as CASSPQVSTDRGSGEQYF.

The chain recombines TRBV11-2 with TRBJ1-2; D might be TRBD1 (5 bases). The CDR3 runs 15 residues. Trimming cost V 5 bases and J 8 bases, with 21 bases left between them. Per germline, CDR1 SGHAT and CDR2 FQNNGV. DNA of the CDR3: TGTGCCAGCAGCGCGTGGGACGCGGCCTGGGGAGGCTACACCTTC. It specifies CASSAWDAAWGGYTF.

The chain combines TRBV7-9 with TRBJ2-2; perhaps TRBD2 as D (5 bases). The CDR3 extends over 13 amino acids. With 1 base removed from V and 7 bases from J, the gap between germline ends came to 7 bases. Germline V gene data show CDR1 as SEHNR and CDR2 as FQNEAQ (reference sequence). CDR3 DNA sequence: TGTGCCAGCAGCTTAGGGAGCGGCGGGGAGCTGTTTTTT. Encoded protein: CASSLGSGGELFF.

A remark on this clone: The junction departs from germline at one end; a sequencing error may be responsible. The sample contains more than one DNA sequence encoding this CDR3. The chain is built from TRBV7-2 and TRBJ2-3; 12 nucleotides align to TRBD2. The CDR3 length is 18 residues. The germline gives CDR1 SGHTA, CDR2 FQGNSA. The CDR3 reads CASSSPTSGGLFTDTQYF. CDR3 sequence (DNA): TGCGCCAGCAGCTCCCCTACTAGCGGGGGGTTATTCACAGATACGCAGTATTTT.

The rearrangement joins TRBV27 to TRBJ1-1, with D tentatively TRBD1 (5 bases). The CDR3 extends over 14 amino acids. The V gene's germline CDR1 is MNHEY and CDR2 SMNVEV (reference sequence). Trimming pared 4 bases from V and 8 bases from J, leaving 17 bases between. The CDR3 DNA is TGTGCCAGCAGTTACGCAGGGATAAGTGAAGAAGCTTTCTTT. It encodes CASSYAGISEEAFF.